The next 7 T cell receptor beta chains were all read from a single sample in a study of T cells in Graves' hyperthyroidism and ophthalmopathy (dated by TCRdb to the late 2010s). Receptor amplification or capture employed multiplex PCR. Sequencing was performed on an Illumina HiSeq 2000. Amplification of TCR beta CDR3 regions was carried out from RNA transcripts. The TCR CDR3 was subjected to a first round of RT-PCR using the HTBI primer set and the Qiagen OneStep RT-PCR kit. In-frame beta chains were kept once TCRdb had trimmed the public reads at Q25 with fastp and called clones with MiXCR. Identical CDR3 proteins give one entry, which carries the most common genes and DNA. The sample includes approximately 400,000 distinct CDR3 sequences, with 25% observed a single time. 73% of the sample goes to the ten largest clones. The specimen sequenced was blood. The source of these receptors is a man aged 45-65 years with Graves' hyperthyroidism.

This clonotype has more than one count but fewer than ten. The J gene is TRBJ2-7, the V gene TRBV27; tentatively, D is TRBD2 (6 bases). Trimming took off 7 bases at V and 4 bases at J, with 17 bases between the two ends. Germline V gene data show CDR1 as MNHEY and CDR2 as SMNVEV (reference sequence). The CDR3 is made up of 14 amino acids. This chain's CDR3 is CASKAGPRDYEQYF. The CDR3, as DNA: TGTGCCAGCAAGGCGGGGCCGCGGGATTACGAGCAGTACTTC.

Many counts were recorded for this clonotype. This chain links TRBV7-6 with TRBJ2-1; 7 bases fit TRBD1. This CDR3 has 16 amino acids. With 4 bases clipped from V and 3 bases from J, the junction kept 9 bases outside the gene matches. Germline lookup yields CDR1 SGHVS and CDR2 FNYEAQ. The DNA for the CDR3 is TGTGCCAGCAGCTCCATCAGCAGGGGGTTCTACAATGAGCAGTTCTTC. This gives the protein CASSSISRGFYNEQFF.

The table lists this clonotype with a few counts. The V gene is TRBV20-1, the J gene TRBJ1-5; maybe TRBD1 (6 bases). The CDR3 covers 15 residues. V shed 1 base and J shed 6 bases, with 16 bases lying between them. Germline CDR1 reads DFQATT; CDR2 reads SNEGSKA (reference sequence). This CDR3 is CSARGIQGPGQPQHF. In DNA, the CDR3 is TGCAGTGCTAGAGGGATTCAGGGGCCAGGTCAGCCCCAGCATTTT.

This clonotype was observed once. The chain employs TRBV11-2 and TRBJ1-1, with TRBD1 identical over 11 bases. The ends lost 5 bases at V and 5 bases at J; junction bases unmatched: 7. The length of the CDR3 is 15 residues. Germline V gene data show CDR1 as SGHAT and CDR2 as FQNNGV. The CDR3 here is CASSPRTGGSTEAFF. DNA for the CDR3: TGTGCCAGCAGCCCGCGGACAGGGGGCTCTACTGAAGCTTTCTTT.

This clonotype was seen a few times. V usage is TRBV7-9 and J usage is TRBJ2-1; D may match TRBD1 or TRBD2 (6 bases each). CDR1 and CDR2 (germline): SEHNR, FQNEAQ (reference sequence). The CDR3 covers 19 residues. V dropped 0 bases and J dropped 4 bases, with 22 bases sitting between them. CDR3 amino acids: CASSLAWGAKGGTYNEQFF. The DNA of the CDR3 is TGTGCCAGCAGCTTAGCGTGGGGGGCGAAGGGGGGAACATACAATGAGCAGTTCTTC. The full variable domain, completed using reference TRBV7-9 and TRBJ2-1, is DTGVSQNPRHKITKRGQNVTFRCDPISEHNRLYWYRQTLGQGPEFLTYFQNEAQLEKSRLLSDRFSAERPKGSFSTLEIQRTEQGDSAMYLCASSLAWGAKGGTYNEQFFGPGTRLTVL.

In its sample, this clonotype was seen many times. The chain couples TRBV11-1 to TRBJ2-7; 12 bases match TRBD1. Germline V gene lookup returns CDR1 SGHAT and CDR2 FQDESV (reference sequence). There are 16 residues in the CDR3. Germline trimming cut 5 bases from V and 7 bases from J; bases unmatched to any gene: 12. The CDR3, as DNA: TGTGCCAGCAGCCTGTACCCGGGACAGGGGGCGAGGGAGCAGTACTTC. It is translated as CASSLYPGQGAREQYF.

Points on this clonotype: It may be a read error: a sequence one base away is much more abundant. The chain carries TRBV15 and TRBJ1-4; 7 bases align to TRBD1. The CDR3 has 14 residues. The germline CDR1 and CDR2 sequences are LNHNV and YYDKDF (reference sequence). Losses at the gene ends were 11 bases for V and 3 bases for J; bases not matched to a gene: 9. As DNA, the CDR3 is TGTGCCGCCGGGAACAGGGGACCTAATGAAAAACTGTTTTTT. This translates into CAAGNRGPNEKLFF.